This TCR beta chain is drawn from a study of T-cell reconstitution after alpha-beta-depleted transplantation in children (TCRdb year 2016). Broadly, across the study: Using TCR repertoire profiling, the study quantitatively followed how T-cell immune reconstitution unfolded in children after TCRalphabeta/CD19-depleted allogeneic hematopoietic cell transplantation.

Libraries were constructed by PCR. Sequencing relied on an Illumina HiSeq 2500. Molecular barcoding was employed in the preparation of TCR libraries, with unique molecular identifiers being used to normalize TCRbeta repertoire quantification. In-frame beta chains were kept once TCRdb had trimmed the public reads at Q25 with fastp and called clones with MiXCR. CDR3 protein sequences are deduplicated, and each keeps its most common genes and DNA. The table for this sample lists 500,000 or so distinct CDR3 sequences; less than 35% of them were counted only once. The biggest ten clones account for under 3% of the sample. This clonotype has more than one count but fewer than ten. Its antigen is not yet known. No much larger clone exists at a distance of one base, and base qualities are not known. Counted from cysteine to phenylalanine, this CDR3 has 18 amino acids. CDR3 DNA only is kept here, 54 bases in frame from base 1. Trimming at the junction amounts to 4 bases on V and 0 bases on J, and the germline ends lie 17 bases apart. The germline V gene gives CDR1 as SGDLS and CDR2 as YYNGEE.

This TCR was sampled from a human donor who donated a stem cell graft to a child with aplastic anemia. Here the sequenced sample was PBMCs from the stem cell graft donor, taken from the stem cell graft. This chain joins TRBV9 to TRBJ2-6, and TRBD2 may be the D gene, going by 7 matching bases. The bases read TGTGCCAGCAGCCCCGAGGGGGGGTCAAGCTCTGGGGCCAACGTCCTGACTTTC. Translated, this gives CASSPEGGSSSGANVLTF.